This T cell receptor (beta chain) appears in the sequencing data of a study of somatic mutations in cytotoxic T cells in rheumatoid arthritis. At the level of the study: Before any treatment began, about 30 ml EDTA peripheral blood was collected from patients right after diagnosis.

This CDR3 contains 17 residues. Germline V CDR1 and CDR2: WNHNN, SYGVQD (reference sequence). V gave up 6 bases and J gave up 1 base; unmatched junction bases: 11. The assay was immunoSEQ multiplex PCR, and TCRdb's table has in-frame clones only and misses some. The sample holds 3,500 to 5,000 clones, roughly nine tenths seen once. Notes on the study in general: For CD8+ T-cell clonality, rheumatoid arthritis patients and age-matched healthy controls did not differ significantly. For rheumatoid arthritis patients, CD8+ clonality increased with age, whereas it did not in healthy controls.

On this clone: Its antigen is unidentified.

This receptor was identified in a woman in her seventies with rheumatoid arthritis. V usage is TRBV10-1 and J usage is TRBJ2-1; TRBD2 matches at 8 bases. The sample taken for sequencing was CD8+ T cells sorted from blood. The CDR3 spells CASRGVGGGRSYNEQFF. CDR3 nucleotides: TGCGCCAGCAGGGGGGTTGGGGGCGGGAGGTCCTACAATGAGCAGTTCTTC.